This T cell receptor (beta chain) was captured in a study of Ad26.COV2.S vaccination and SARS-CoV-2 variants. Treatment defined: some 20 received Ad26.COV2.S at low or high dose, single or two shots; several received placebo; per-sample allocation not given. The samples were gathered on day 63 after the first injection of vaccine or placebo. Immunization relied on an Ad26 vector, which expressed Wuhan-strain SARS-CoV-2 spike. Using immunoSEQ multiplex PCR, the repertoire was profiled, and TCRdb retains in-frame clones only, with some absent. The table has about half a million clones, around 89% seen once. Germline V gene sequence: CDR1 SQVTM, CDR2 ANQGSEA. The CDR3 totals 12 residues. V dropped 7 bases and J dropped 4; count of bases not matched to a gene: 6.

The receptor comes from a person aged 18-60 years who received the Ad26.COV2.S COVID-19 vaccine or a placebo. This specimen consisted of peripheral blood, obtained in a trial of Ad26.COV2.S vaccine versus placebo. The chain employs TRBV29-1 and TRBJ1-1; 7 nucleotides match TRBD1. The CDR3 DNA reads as TGCAGCGATCGACAGGGCGGCACTGAAGCTTTCTTT. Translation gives CSDRQGGTEAFF.